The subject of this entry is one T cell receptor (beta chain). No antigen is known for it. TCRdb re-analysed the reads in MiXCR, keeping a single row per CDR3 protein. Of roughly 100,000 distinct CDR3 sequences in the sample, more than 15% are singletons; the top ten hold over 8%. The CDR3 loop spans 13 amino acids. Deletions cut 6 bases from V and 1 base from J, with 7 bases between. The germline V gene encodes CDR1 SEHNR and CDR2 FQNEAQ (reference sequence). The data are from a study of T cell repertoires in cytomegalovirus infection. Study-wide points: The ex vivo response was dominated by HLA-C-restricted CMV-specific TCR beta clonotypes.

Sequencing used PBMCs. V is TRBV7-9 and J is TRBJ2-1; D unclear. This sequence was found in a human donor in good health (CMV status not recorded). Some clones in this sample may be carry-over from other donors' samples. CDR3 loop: CASRDVSYNEQFF. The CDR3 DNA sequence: TGTGCCAGCAGGGACGTTTCCTACAATGAGCAGTTCTTC.